This T cell receptor beta chain was obtained from a study of blood T cell repertoires in COVID-19. Study as a whole: The study drew acute and convalescent COVID-19 samples from the United States, Italy and Spain.

Germline V gene data show CDR1 as SEHNR and CDR2 as FQNEAQ (reference sequence). The CDR3 totals 16 residues. The V gene end was trimmed by 6 bases and the J gene end by 6 bases; junction bases not matched to a gene: 11. Only in-frame clones appear in the TCRdb table, and some are missing; sequencing was by immunoSEQ multiplex PCR. The sample has 250,000 or so clones; about 83% are singletons. Enrolled through a virtual design, the participants were between roughly 18 and 95 years of age and came from about two dozen US areas. The clonotype originates from a woman between 45 and 65 years old who had recovered from COVID-19. V gene TRBV7-9 combines with J gene TRBJ2-2, with 9 bases fitting TRBD1. Sequenced: PBMCs or T cells enriched from blood (not recorded which). The CDR3 spells CASSPPGTGNPGELFF. CDR3 DNA sequence: TGTGCCAGCAGTCCGCCCGGGACAGGGAATCCCGGGGAGCTGTTTTTT.